What follows are 31 T cell receptor beta chains derived from one specimen sequenced in a study of cytomegalovirus exposure and HLA in healthy donors. PCR employed 60 Vbeta and 13 Jbeta primers. The repertoire was sequenced with immunoSEQ multiplex PCR; TCRdb's copy has only in-frame clones and lacks some. This sample's table has approximately 80,000 clones. Sequencing used PBMCs. Receptors originate from a woman aged 25 to 39 in good health and CMV-seronegative.

The J gene is TRBJ1-2, the V gene TRBV5-6, with D unresolved. The CDR3 runs to 12 residues. Germline CDR1 is SGHDT and CDR2 is YYEEEE. The V end was cut by 1 base, the J end by 7 bases, with 8 bases between. The CDR3 sequence is CASSLTSIGYTF. In DNA form, the CDR3 reads TGTGCCAGCAGCTTGACCTCTATTGGCTACACCTTC.

The genes are TRBV5-4 and TRBJ1-2; 8 bases match TRBD1. The CDR3 loop spans 12 amino acids. CDR1 and CDR2 from the germline V gene are SGHNT and YYREEE (reference sequence). V lost 4 bases and J lost 11; bases outside the gene matches: 7. DNA of the CDR3: TGTGCCAGCAGCCCAGGGGGCGCAAGGTACACCTTC. Amino acids: CASSPGGARYTF. The full variable domain, its missing parts supplied by reference TRBV5-4 and TRBJ1-2, is ETGVTQSPTHLIKTRGQQVTLRCSSQSGHNTVSWYQQALGQGPQFIFQYYREEENGRGNFPPRFSGLQFPNYSSELNVNALELDDSALYLCASSPGGARYTFGSGTRLTVV.

The V and J genes are TRBV29-1 and TRBJ1-2, with 7 bases matching TRBD1. Losses at the gene ends were 3 bases for V and 10 bases for J; bases not matched to a gene: 11. Looked up from germline, CDR1 is SQVTM and CDR2 is ANQGSEA. The CDR3 is made up of 13 amino acids. The CDR3 loop reads CSVDALGTEFYTF. CDR3 coding DNA: TGCAGCGTTGACGCCCTCGGGACAGAATTCTACACCTTC.

The chain employs TRBV4-2 and TRBJ2-1, with D unresolved. Deletions cut 1 base from V and 4 bases from J, with 14 bases between. CDR3 length: 16 residues. Germline CDR1 LGHNA, CDR2 YNFKEQ. The CDR3 loop is CASSQGLPVTYNEQFF. The CDR3 nucleotides read TGTGCCAGCAGCCAAGGCCTACCAGTGACTTACAATGAGCAGTTCTTC.

The gene calls are TRBV5-1 and TRBJ1-1, with D uncertain. The germline V gene has CDR1 SGHRS and CDR2 YFSETQ. V lost 0 bases and J 0 bases, leaving 15 bases between the germline ends. The CDR3 runs 17 residues. CDR3: CASSLAEDPSLNTEAFF. The CDR3 DNA is TGCGCCAGCAGCTTGGCCGAGGATCCATCGCTGAACACTGAAGCTTTCTTT.

The chain joins TRBV6-1 to TRBJ2-5; 7 bases line up with TRBD2. The CDR3 spans 14 residues. The germline V gene has CDR1 MNHNS and CDR2 SASEGT. Trimming cost V 2 bases and J 7 bases; bases outside gene matches: 7. Written as DNA, the CDR3 is TGTGCCAGCAGTGAACTGACTAGCCGGGGGACCCAGTACTTC. Its translation: CASSELTSRGTQYF.

The CDR3 DNA follows: TGTGCCAGCAGCACCCGACAGGGGGTAAATGGCTACACCTTC. Translating gives CASSTRQGVNGYTF. The V call is TRBV5-4, the J call TRBJ1-2; 9 nucleotides line up with TRBD1. After removal of 4 bases from V and 6 bases from J, the junction contained 7 bases not matched to a gene. CDR1 and CDR2 (germline): SGHNT, YYREEE (reference sequence). There are 14 residues in the CDR3.

This sequence joins TRBV27 and TRBJ2-7; 9 nucleotides align to TRBD1. Germline CDR1 and CDR2: MNHEY and SMNVEV (reference sequence). The ends lost 5 bases at V and 5 bases at J; junction bases unmatched: 13. The CDR3 totals 16 residues. The CDR3 DNA is TGTGCCAGCAGTCCCAGCACACAGGGGGCGGACGACGAGCAGTACTTC. Its translation is CASSPSTQGADDEQYF.

The gene calls are TRBV7-2 and TRBJ2-3; tentatively, D is TRBD2 (7 bases). The CDR3 runs 16 residues. Trimming took 1 base from V and 1 from J, leaving 12 bases between them. Per the germline V gene, CDR1 is SGHTA and CDR2 is FQGNSA. This CDR3 is CASSLGGGGRTDTQYF. Here the CDR3 DNA reads TGTGCCAGCAGCTTAGGAGGGGGGGGGCGCACAGATACGCAGTATTTT.

The chain carries TRBV6-6 and TRBJ2-4; 7 positions agree with TRBD1. CDR3 length: 13 residues. Trimming cost V 9 bases and J 2 bases; bases outside gene matches: 4. Germline loops: CDR1 MNHNY, CDR2 SVGAGI (reference sequence). The CDR3 DNA is TGTGCCAGTAGGGGGCTGTCCAAAAACATTCAGTACTTC. Its protein product is CASRGLSKNIQYF.

J is TRBJ1-5 and V is TRBV15; 7 bases line up with TRBD1. Germline lookup yields CDR1 LNHNV and CDR2 YYDKDF (reference sequence). CDR3 size: 14 residues. V shed 6 bases and J 0 bases; nucleotides not matched to a gene: 2. The CDR3 protein is CATSGDSSNQPQHF. The CDR3 region has the DNA TGTGCCACCAGTGGGGACAGTAGCAATCAGCCCCAGCATTTT.

The rearrangement uses TRBV7-8 and TRBJ2-7; 7 positions agree with TRBD1. The V segment lost 2 bases and the J segment 4 bases; nucleotides outside the gene matches: 5. Germline V lookup: CDR1 SGHVS, CDR2 FQNEAQ. This CDR3 region has 14 residues. The CDR3 protein is CASSLPGQKYEQYF. The CDR3 DNA is TGTGCCAGCAGCTTACCGGGACAGAAATACGAGCAGTACTTC.

This rearrangement joins TRBV2 to TRBJ2-7; 8 nucleotides line up with TRBD1. Trimming removed 10 bases from V and 4 bases from J; junction bases left unmatched: 9. CDR1 SNHLY and CDR2 FYNNEI come from the germline V gene. CDR3 length equals 13 residues. CDR3 sequence: CATQPGGYYEQYF. DNA of the CDR3: TGTGCCACCCAACCAGGGGGCTATTACGAGCAGTACTTC.

This chain links TRBV18 with TRBJ1-1, with 8 bases matching TRBD1. Germline lookup yields CDR1 KGHSH and CDR2 LQKENI. CDR3 length equals 14 residues. V was pared by 4 bases and J by 4 bases, with 5 bases of the junction left unmatched. CDR3 sequence: CASSRGQGITEAFF. In DNA, the CDR3 is TGTGCCAGCTCACGCGGACAGGGTATCACTGAAGCTTTCTTT.

The CDR3 sequence: CASSQPERGAAETQYF. The CDR3 nucleotides read TGTGCCAGCAGCCAACCAGAGCGGGGGGCTGCGGAGACCCAGTACTTC. This chain connects TRBV4-2 to TRBJ2-5, with 9 bases matching TRBD2. The CDR3 sequence is 16 residues long. J was trimmed by 5 bases and V by 2 bases; bases with no gene match: 9. Germline V lookup: CDR1 LGHNA, CDR2 YNFKEQ.

The chain combines TRBV6-1 with TRBJ2-1; 7 bases are shared with TRBD2. This CDR3 contains 15 residues. V trimming: 8 bases; J trimming: 0 bases; junction bases outside the gene matches: 7. Germline CDR1 MNHNS, CDR2 SASEGT. The CDR3 reads CASVTGTNSYNEQFF. The DNA of the CDR3 is TGTGCCAGCGTAACCGGGACTAACTCCTACAATGAGCAGTTCTTC.

This chain uses TRBV6-6 with TRBJ2-7; D gene ambiguous. There are 13 residues in the CDR3. The V end lost 6 bases, the J end lost 3 bases, and 12 bases lay between the germline ends. CDR1 is MNHNY, CDR2 SVGAGI, per germline (reference sequence). CDR3 sequence: CASSLPTGYEQYF. CDR3 in DNA: TGTGCCAGCAGCCTACCCACGGGCTACGAGCAGTACTTC.

The chain links TRBV14 to TRBJ2-7, with a possible D match to TRBD1 (6 bases). The CDR3 has 16 amino acids. V was pared by 0 bases and J by 0 bases, with 12 bases between. CDR1 and CDR2 from the germline V gene are SGHDN and FVKESK. The CDR3: CASSQDSGTHSYEQYF. CDR3 nucleotide sequence: TGTGCCAGCAGCCAAGATTCCGGGACACACTCCTACGAGCAGTACTTC.

The J gene is TRBJ2-5, the V gene TRBV4-1; a weak D match, TRBD2 (5 bases). V was pared by 1 base and J by 5 bases, with 8 bases between. The CDR3 has 13 amino acids. Germline lookup yields CDR1 MGHRA and CDR2 YSYEKL. The CDR3 sequence is CASSQVGSETQYF. In nucleotides, the CDR3 is TGCGCCAGCAGCCAAGTAGGGAGCGAGACCCAGTACTTC.

The chain employs TRBV6-1 and TRBJ1-2; D gene ambiguous. The CDR3 is 11 amino acids. The V and J ends lost 8 bases and 7 bases respectively, with 11 bases between them. Germline CDR1 and CDR2: MNHNS and SASEGT. The CDR3 region has the DNA TGTGCCAGCCTGGCGGTGGGTGGCTACACCTTC. Its translation is CASLAVGGYTF.

The chain is built from TRBV19 and TRBJ2-1; D call uncertain. This CDR3 comprises 13 residues. The V end was cut by 3 bases, the J end by 3 bases, with 6 bases between. CDR1 and CDR2 from the germline V gene are LNHDA and SQIVND (reference sequence). CDR3: CASSMGNYNEQFF. The CDR3 bases are TGTGCCAGTAGTATGGGCAACTACAATGAGCAGTTCTTC.

The chain combines TRBV11-2 with TRBJ1-6, with 7 bases aligning to TRBD1. The CDR3 spans 13 residues. After removal of 5 bases from V and 11 bases from J, the junction contained 6 bases not matched to a gene. In germline, CDR1 is SGHAT, CDR2 FQNNGV. In DNA form, the CDR3 reads TGTGCCAGCAGCCGGGACAGAAGAACACCCCTCCACTTT. Translating it yields CASSRDRRTPLHF.

CDR3 sequence (DNA): TGCGCCAGCAGCCCGGCAGGGGGGCCCTCTGGAAACACCATATATTTT. It encodes CASSPAGGPSGNTIYF. The rearrangement links TRBV5-1 to TRBJ1-3, with TRBD1 identical over 7 bases. The CDR3 spans 16 residues. V dropped 4 bases and J dropped 0; count of bases not matched to a gene: 7. The germline gives CDR1 SGHRS, CDR2 YFSETQ.

This rearrangement joins TRBV19 to TRBJ2-1, with TRBD2 identical over 16 bases. CDR3 length: 16 amino acids. V lost 5 bases, J lost 10 bases, and 8 bases stayed unmatched. Per the germline V gene, CDR1 is LNHDA and CDR2 is SQIVND (reference sequence). The CDR3 is CASSAGTSGRGGEQFF. The CDR3 bases are TGTGCCAGTAGTGCAGGGACTAGCGGGAGGGGCGGCGAGCAGTTCTTC.

The gene calls are TRBV30 and TRBJ1-4, with a tentative D call TRBD1 (5 bases). This CDR3 contains 13 residues. Germline CDR1 is GTSNPN and CDR2 is SVGIG (reference sequence). Trimming pared 2 bases from V and 5 bases from J, leaving 9 bases between. CDR3 DNA: TGTGCCTGGAGTAGGGGTGGGAATGAAAAACTGTTTTTT. It translates to CAWSRGGNEKLFF.

The V and J genes are TRBV28 and TRBJ2-3; maybe TRBD1 (8 bases). V was clipped by 3 bases and J by 3 bases, with 13 bases between them. The CDR3 contains 15 residues. Germline V gives CDR1 MDHEN, CDR2 SYDVKM. The CDR3 protein is CASSFGQGGTDTQYF. The CDR3 DNA sequence: TGTGCCAGCAGTTTCGGACAGGGAGGGACAGATACGCAGTATTTT.

The chain carries TRBV19 and TRBJ2-1; D is unclear. Trimming took 5 bases from V and 9 from J, leaving 17 bases between them. CDR3 length: 14 residues. The germline CDR1 and CDR2 sequences are LNHDA and SQIVND (reference sequence). The CDR3 DNA reads TGTGCCAGTAGTTCGCGGAGAACGATCAGTGAGCAGTTCTTC. Translating gives CASSSRRTISEQFF.

This sequence joins TRBV5-6 and TRBJ1-1; TRBD1 matches at 11 bases. The V and J ends lost 0 bases and 4 bases, in that order; junction bases with no gene match: 11. CDR3 length equals 18 residues. CDR1 SGHDT and CDR2 YYEEEE come from the germline V gene. DNA of the CDR3: TGTGCCAGCAGCTTGGCCTTCGTGGGACAGGGGGTCGGCACTGAAGCTTTCTTT. This encodes CASSLAFVGQGVGTEAFF. The complete variable domain, with remaining parts taken from reference TRBV5-6 and TRBJ1-1, reads DAGVTQSPTHLIKTRGQQVTLRCSPKSGHDTVSWYQQALGQGPQFIFQYYEEEERQRGNFPDRFSGHQFPNYSSELNVNALLLGDSALYLCASSLAFVGQGVGTEAFFGQGTRLTVV.

Of note for this clone: Other DNA sequences in the sample encode the same CDR3. This chain joins TRBV6-1 and TRBJ1-2; TRBD1 matches 7 bases. CDR3 length equals 12 residues. From germline, CDR1 is MNHNS and CDR2 SASEGT. The ends lost 5 bases at V and 4 bases at J; junction bases unmatched: 1. The CDR3 here is CASSQGVYGYTF. CDR3 in DNA: TGTGCCAGCAGTCAGGGGGTCTATGGCTACACCTTC.

V usage is TRBV6-5 and J usage is TRBJ1-2, with TRBD1 as a possible D gene (6 bases). CDR1 and CDR2 from the germline V gene are MNHEY and SVGAGI. This CDR3 comprises 14 residues. Deletions cut 0 bases from V and 12 bases from J, with 17 bases between. CDR3 coding DNA: TGTGCCAGCAGTTACTCTGGCAGGGGATCTCCTCACACCTTC. This translates into CASSYSGRGSPHTF.

The J gene is TRBJ1-2, the V gene TRBV6-6; D may be TRBD1 (6 bases). CDR1 is MNHNY, CDR2 SVGAGI, per germline (reference sequence). CDR3 length: 13 amino acids. V lost 7 bases, J lost 8 bases, and 17 bases lay in between. DNA for the CDR3: TGTGCCAGCACTCCTGGGGGGGCATGGGGCTACACCTTC. Translating gives CASTPGGAWGYTF.